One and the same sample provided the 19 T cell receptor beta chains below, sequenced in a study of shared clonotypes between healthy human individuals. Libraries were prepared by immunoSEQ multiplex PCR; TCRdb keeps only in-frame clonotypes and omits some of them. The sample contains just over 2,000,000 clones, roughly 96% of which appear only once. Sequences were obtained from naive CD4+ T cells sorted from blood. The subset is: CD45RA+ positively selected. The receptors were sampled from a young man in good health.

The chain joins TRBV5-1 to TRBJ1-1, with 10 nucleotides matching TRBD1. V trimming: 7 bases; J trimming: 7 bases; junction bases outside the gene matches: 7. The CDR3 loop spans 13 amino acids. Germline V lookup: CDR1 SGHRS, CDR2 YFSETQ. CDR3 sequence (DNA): TGCGCCAGCTGGGACAGGGGCCTTAATGAAGCTTTCTTT. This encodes CASWDRGLNEAFF.

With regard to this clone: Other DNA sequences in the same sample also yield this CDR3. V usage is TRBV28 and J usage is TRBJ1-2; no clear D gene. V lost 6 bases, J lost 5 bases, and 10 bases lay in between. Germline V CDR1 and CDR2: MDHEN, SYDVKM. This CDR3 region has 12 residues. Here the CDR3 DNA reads TGTGCCAGCAGCCTCGTGGGATATGGCTACACCTTC. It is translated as CASSLVGYGYTF.

DNA of the CDR3: TGCAGCGTTGAAGATTTTTTATTTTGGGAAAAGCAGGGAACCAAAAACATTCAGTACTTC. It encodes CSVEDFLFWEKQGTKNIQYF. This chain connects TRBV29-1 to TRBJ2-4, with a weak D call TRBD1 (5 bases). Between the trimmed V and J ends, which lost 0 bases and 2 bases, there was a span of 26 bases. The CDR3 extends over 20 amino acids. CDR1 is SQVTM, CDR2 ANQGSEA, per germline. The full variable domain, its missing parts supplied by reference TRBV29-1 and TRBJ2-4, is SAVISQKPSRDICQRGTSLTIQCQVDSQVTMMFWYRQQPGQSLTLIATANQGSEATYESGFVIDKFPISRPNLTFSTLTVSNMSPEDSSIYLCSVEDFLFWEKQGTKNIQYFGAGTRLSVL.

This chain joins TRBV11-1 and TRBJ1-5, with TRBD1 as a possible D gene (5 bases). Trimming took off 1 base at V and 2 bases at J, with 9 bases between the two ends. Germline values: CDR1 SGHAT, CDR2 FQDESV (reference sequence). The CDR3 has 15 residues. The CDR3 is CASSLDGAGNQPQHF. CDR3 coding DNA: TGTGCCAGCAGCTTAGATGGGGCAGGCAATCAGCCCCAGCATTTT. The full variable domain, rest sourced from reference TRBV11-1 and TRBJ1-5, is EAEVAQSPRYKITEKSQAVAFWCDPISGHATLYWYRQILGQGPELLVQFQDESVVDDSQLPKDRFSAERLKGVDSTLKIQPAELGDSAMYLCASSLDGAGNQPQHFGDGTRLSIL.

The CDR3 reads CASSSPGRVGEKLFF. For the CDR3, the DNA is TGTGCCAGCAGTTCCCCCGGGAGGGTGGGTGAAAAACTGTTTTTT. The rearrangement uses TRBV28 and TRBJ1-4; no reliable D call. V gave up 4 bases and J gave up 7 bases, with 16 bases separating them. The CDR3 runs 15 residues. Germline lookup yields CDR1 MDHEN and CDR2 SYDVKM.

In DNA form, the CDR3 reads TGCGCCAGCAGCTCCAGGCAGAGGCCCTCTGGAAACACCATATATTTT. It encodes CASSSRQRPSGNTIYF. The chain recombines TRBV4-1 with TRBJ1-3, with no clear D. V was cut by 5 bases and J by 0 bases, with 14 bases left in between. The length of the CDR3 is 16 residues. Per germline, CDR1 MGHRA and CDR2 YSYEKL.

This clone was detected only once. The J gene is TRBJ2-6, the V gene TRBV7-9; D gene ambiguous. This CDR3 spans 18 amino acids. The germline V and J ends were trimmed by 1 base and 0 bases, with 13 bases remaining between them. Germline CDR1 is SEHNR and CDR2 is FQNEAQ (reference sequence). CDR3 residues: CASSLVKGLVSGANVLTF. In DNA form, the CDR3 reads TGTGCCAGCAGCTTAGTTAAAGGGCTAGTCTCTGGGGCCAACGTCCTGACTTTC.

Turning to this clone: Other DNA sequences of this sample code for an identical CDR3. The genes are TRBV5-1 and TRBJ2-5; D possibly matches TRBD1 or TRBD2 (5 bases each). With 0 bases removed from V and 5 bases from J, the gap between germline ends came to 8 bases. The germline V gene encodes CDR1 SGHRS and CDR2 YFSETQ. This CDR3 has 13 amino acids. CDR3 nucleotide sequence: TGCGCCAGCAGCTTGGTAGGGACGGAGACCCAGTACTTC. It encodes CASSLVGTETQYF.

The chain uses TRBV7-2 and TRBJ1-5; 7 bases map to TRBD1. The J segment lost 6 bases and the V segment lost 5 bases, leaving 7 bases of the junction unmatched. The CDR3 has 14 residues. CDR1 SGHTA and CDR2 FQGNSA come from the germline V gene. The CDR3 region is CASSGDRVGQPQHF. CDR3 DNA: TGTGCCAGCAGCGGTGACAGGGTTGGTCAGCCCCAGCATTTT. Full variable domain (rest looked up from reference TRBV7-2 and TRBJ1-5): GAGVSQSPSNKVTEKGKDVELRCDPISGHTALYWYRQSLGQGLEFLIYFQGNSAPDKSGLPSDRFSAERTGGSVSTLTIQRTQQEDSAVYLCASSGDRVGQPQHFGDGTRLSIL.

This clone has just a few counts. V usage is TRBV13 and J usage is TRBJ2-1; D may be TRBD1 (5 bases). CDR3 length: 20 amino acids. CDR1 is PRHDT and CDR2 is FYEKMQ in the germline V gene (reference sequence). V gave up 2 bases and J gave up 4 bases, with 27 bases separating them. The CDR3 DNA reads TGTGCCAGCAGCTTAAATTTGAGGACAACAGGCAAAGCTAAGTACAATGAGCAGTTCTTC. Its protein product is CASSLNLRTTGKAKYNEQFF.

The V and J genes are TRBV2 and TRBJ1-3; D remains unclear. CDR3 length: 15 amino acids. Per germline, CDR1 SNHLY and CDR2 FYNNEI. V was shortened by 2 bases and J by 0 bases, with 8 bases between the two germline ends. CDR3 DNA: TGTGCCAGCAGTGAAACCCGGTACTCTGGAAACACCATATATTTT. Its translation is CASSETRYSGNTIYF.

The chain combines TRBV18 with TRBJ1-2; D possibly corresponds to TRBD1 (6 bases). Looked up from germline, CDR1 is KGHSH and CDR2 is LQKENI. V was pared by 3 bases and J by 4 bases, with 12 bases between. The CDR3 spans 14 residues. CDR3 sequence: CASSPQDSLYGYTF. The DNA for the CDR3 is TGTGCCAGCTCACCCCAGGACAGTCTCTATGGCTACACCTTC.

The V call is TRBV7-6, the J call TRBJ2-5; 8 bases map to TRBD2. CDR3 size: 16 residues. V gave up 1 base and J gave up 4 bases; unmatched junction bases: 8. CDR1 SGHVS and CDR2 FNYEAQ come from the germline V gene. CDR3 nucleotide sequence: TGTGCCAGCAGCTTAGAGGGGACTAGAAATTTAGAGACCCAGTACTTC. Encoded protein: CASSLEGTRNLETQYF.

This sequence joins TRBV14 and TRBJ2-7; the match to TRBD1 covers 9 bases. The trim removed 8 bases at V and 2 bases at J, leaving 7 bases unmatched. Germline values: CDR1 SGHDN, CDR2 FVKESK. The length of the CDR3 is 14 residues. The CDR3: CASQGTGPPYEQYF. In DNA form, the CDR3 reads TGTGCCAGCCAAGGGACAGGGCCACCCTACGAGCAGTACTTC.

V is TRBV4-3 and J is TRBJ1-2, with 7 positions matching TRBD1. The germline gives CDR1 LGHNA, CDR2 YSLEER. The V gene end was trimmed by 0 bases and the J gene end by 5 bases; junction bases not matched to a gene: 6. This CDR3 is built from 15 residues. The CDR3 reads CASSQEIGGGYGYTF. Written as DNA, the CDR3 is TGCGCCAGCAGCCAAGAAATAGGGGGCGGGTATGGCTACACCTTC.

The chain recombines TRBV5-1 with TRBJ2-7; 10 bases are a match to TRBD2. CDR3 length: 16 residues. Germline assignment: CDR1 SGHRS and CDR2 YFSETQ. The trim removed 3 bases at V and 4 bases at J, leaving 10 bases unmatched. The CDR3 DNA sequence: TGCGCCAGCAGCTCCGGCGGACTAGCGGTGGGTTACGAGCAGTACTTC. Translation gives CASSSGGLAVGYEQYF.

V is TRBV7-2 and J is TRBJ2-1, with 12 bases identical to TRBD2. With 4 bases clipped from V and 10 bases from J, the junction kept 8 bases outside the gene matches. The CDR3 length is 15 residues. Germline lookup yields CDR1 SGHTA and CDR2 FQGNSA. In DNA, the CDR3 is TGTGCCAGCAGCTCCCTAGCGGGAGGGCCGAGGGAGCAGTTCTTC. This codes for CASSSLAGGPREQFF.

The CDR3 here is CASSLGLSGYNEQFF. Written as DNA, the CDR3 is TGTGCCAGCAGCTTAGGCCTTAGCGGCTACAATGAGCAGTTCTTC. The chain carries TRBV11-2 and TRBJ2-1; perhaps TRBD2 as D (6 bases). The CDR3 is made up of 15 amino acids. CDR1 is SGHAT, CDR2 FQNNGV, per germline. With 1 base removed from V and 3 bases from J, the gap between germline ends came to 10 bases. Looking up the rest from reference TRBV11-2 and TRBJ2-1 gives the full variable domain: EAGVAQSPRYKIIEKRQSVAFWCNPISGHATLYWYQQILGQGPKLLIQFQNNGVVDDSQLPKDRFSAERLKGVDSTLKIQPAKLEDSAVYLCASSLGLSGYNEQFFGPGTRLTVL.

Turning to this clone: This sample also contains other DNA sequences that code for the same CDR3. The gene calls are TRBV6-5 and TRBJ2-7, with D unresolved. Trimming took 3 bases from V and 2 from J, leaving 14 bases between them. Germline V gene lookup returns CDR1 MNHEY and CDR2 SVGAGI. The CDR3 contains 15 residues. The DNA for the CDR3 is TGTGCCAGCAGTTATTCCCGGGCCGGCCCCTACGAGCAGTACTTC. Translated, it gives CASSYSRAGPYEQYF.